These T cell receptor beta chains were read from a single sample in a study of T cell repertoires in cytomegalovirus infection. TCRdb passed the reads through MiXCR, listing each CDR3 protein once. The sample lists over 150,000 distinct CDR3 sequences; approximately 18% were seen once. The sequenced material came from CD8+ T cells from PBMCs. The source is a human donor in good health (CMV status not recorded). Some clones in this sample may be carry-over from other donors' samples. The CDR3 runs from the conserved cysteine through the conserved F or W. Fields, in order: V gene, J gene, clone size, D gene, CDR3 length, CDR3 DNA, CDR3 protein. A D gene is named only where the DNA matches it firmly. Not all rows give a size; the values are once, few, many and, for expanded clones, a class.

TRBV5-1	TRBJ2-3	.	TRBD2	15	TGCGCCAGCAGCCTACTAGCGGGGGCTAGAGATACGCAGTATTTT	CASSLLAGARDTQYF
TRBV30	TRBJ1-1	.	.	14	TGTGCCTGGAGTCGAAGAGGGGGGAACACTGAAGCTTTCTTT	CAWSRRGGNTEAFF
TRBV6-2/TRBV6-3	TRBJ2-1	.	TRBD1	16	TGTGCCAGCAGTTACCCCCGACAGGGGGGCCACAATGAGCAGTTCTTC	CASSYPRQGGHNEQFF
TRBV10-3	TRBJ2-1	few	TRBD2	18	TGTGCCATCAGTGATGCCTATAGCGGGGGGGTCTCCTACAATGAGCAGTTCTTC	CAISDAYSGGVSYNEQFF
TRBV7-8	TRBJ2-5	few	.	13	TGTGCCAGCAGCCATTATGATGTCGAGACCCAGTACTTC	CASSHYDVETQYF
TRBV7-8	TRBJ2-3	many	TRBD1	17	TGTGCCAGCAGCCCTTCGACAGGGCGCGAATTCACAGATACGCAGTATTTT	CASSPSTGREFTDTQYF
TRBV19	TRBJ2-7	.	TRBD1	13	TGTGCCAGTAGTCAGGGGGACCCTATCGAGCAGTACTTC	CASSQGDPIEQYF
TRBV6-1	TRBJ1-1	.	.	13	TGTGCCAGCCCCCTAGGTGATCACACTGAAGCTTTCTTT	CASPLGDHTEAFF
TRBV30	TRBJ2-1	.	TRBD2	16	TGTGCCTGGAGTACTCTCGGGACTAGCAAATACAATGAGCAGTTCTTC	CAWSTLGTSKYNEQFF
TRBV30	TRBJ2-6	.	.	15	TGTGCCTGGAGACCACAGGTGCTGTCGGCCAACGTCCTGACTTTC	CAWRPQVLSANVLTF
TRBV28	TRBJ2-2	.	.	15	TGTGCCAGCAGTCCACTCGACACCTTCCCCGGGGAGCTGTTTTTT	CASSPLDTFPGELFF
TRBV7-9	TRBJ1-2	.	.	15	TGTGCCAGCAGCGGAGCGGGACTGCTTACCTATGGCTACACCTTC	CASSGAGLLTYGYTF
TRBV6-2/TRBV6-3	TRBJ2-1	few	.	11	TGTGCCAGCAGTTTTCACAATGAGCAGTTCTTC	CASSFHNEQFF
TRBV7-9	TRBJ2-7	few	.	13	TGTGCCAGCAGCCCAATCAGCACCTACGAGCAGTACTTC	CASSPISTYEQYF
TRBV7-9	TRBJ1-2	few	.	16	TGTGCCAGCAGCGATTCTCGGACATCCTTTAGGGATGGCTACACCTTC	CASSDSRTSFRDGYTF
TRBV14	TRBJ2-7	.	.	17	TGTGCCAGCAGCCCTGTTTTGGGGTTGGAAGGTTGGTGGGAGCAGTACTTC	CASSPVLGLEGWWEQYF
TRBV7-9	TRBJ1-1	.	.	14	TGTGCCAGCAGCTTAGGTCGGGAGTACACTGAAGCTTTCTTT	CASSLGREYTEAFF
TRBV4-1	TRBJ2-2	.	.	17	TGCGCCAGCAGCCAAGATTGGCTAGCTACGGACACCGGGGAGCTGTTTTTT	CASSQDWLATDTGELFF
TRBV7-6	TRBJ2-1	.	.	14	TGTGCCAGCAGCTTAAGGAACGGACCGGATGAGCAGTTCTTC	CASSLRNGPDEQFF
TRBV25-1	TRBJ2-7	.	TRBD1	14	TGTGCCAGCAGTGAATTCGGACAGGGAAACGAGCAGTACTTC	CASSEFGQGNEQYF
TRBV10-3	TRBJ1-1	few	TRBD1	15	TGTGCCATCAGTGAAACAGGGGGCATGAACACTGAAGCTTTCTTT	CAISETGGMNTEAFF
TRBV18	TRBJ1-4	few	TRBD1	16	TGTGCCAGCTCACCACCGAGGGGGACAGGGGAAGAAAAACTGTTTTTT	CASSPPRGTGEEKLFF
TRBV20-1	TRBJ2-1	few	TRBD2	16	TGCAGTGCCGCAGACGACCAGACTAGCGGGGGTCTTGAGCAGTTCTTC	CSAADDQTSGGLEQFF
TRBV11-2	TRBJ1-3	.	.	15	TGTGCCAGCAGCTTGGGATGGACTACTGGAAACACCATATATTTT	CASSLGWTTGNTIYF
TRBV7-9	TRBJ2-5	few	.	16	TGTGCCAGCAGCTTACTCATCGGACAGCTCGAGGAGACCCAGTACTTC	CASSLLIGQLEETQYF
TRBV7-8	TRBJ1-1	many	.	15	TGTGCCAGCAGCCCCTCCCGAAGGGAGGGCGGTGAAGCTTTCTTT	CASSPSRREGGEAFF
TRBV28	TRBJ1-6	.	.	15	TGTGCCAGCAAGATCAGTGATGGCTATAATTCACCCCTCCACTTT	CASKISDGYNSPLHF
TRBV18	TRBJ2-5	.	.	15	TGTGCCAGCTCACCACCCGGACCGTCCCAAGAGACCCAGTACTTC	CASSPPGPSQETQYF
TRBV9	TRBJ2-1	.	.	11	TGTGCCAGCAGCGAGCACAATGAGCAGTTCTTC	CASSEHNEQFF
TRBV6-6	TRBJ2-5	few	.	19	TGTGCCAGCAGATCTTACAGGTTGGCGTTCGAGGGGCACCAAGAGACCCAGTACTTC	CASRSYRLAFEGHQETQYF
TRBV6-5	TRBJ2-1	few	.	14	TGTGCCAGCAGGCTAGCTCCCCCCTACAATGAGCAGTTCTTC	CASRLAPPYNEQFF
TRBV7-9	TRBJ1-2	many	.	15	TGTGCCAGCAGCCTCATCTCTCTGCCAGGGGATGGCTACACCTTC	CASSLISLPGDGYTF
TRBV28	TRBJ1-5	few	.	14	TGTGCCAGCAGTTTTATGCAGCTTAATCAGCCCCAGCATTTT	CASSFMQLNQPQHF
TRBV6-6	TRBJ2-5	few	TRBD1	16	TGTGCCAGCAGTTACTCGACAGGGGGAATCCAAGAGACCCAGTACTTC	CASSYSTGGIQETQYF
TRBV5-6	TRBJ2-6	few	.	12	TGTGCCAGCGGCATGGGGGCCAACGTCCTGACTTTC	CASGMGANVLTF
TRBV4-1	TRBJ2-1	.	TRBD2	15	TGCGCCAGCAGCCTACCGGGACTAGCGGATGATGAGCAGTTCTTC	CASSLPGLADDEQFF
TRBV19	TRBJ2-2	.	TRBD2	17	TGTGCCAGTAGTACCCCCCCAGCGGGGGGGACCACCGGGGAGCTGTTTTTT	CASSTPPAGGTTGELFF
TRBV6-1	TRBJ2-3	.	.	14	TGTGCCAGCAGTGGCCGGCTACCCGCAGATACGCAGTATTTT	CASSGRLPADTQYF
TRBV6-2/TRBV6-3	TRBJ1-1	.	TRBD1	15	TGTGCCAGCAGTTACAACAGGGGTTTGGGCACTGAAGCTTTCTTT	CASSYNRGLGTEAFF
TRBV7-2	TRBJ1-5	few	.	15	TGTGCCAGCAGCTTAGCGCTGGCCTCGAATCAGCCCCAGCATTTT	CASSLALASNQPQHF
TRBV28	TRBJ1-5	few	.	13	TGTGCCAGCAGTTTATGGGGGAATCAGCCCCAGCATTTT	CASSLWGNQPQHF
TRBV28	TRBJ2-7	few	.	11	TGTGCCAGCAGCACATTCTACGAGCAGTACTTC	CASSTFYEQYF
TRBV12-3/TRBV12-4	TRBJ1-1	many	.	14	TGTGCCAGCAGTTTAATGGAAGGGGTCACTGAAGCTTTCTTT	CASSLMEGVTEAFF
TRBV28	TRBJ2-5	many	TRBD1	15	TGTGCCAGCCGTAATAGAAGACAGGGATCTGAGACCCAGTACTTC	CASRNRRQGSETQYF
TRBV7-9	TRBJ2-1	.	.	16	TGTGCCAGCAGCCCTCACCAGCCGGGACCTATACGGGAGCAGTTCTTC	CASSPHQPGPIREQFF
TRBV30	TRBJ2-1	few	.	14	TGTGCCTGGACCGCAGTCCAATCCTACAATGAGCAGTTCTTC	CAWTAVQSYNEQFF
TRBV7-2	TRBJ2-1	.	TRBD2	17	TGTGCCAGCAGCTTAGGACTAGCGGGACCCTCCTACAATGAGCAGTTCTTC	CASSLGLAGPSYNEQFF
TRBV7-9	TRBJ1-1	.	.	18	TGTGCCAGCAGGACGTGGGACATTAGGGTAGGGGAGATCACTGAAGCTTTCTTT	CASRTWDIRVGEITEAFF
TRBV28	TRBJ2-5	few	.	15	TGTGCCAGCAAGGACAGCGATGTAGTCCAAGAGACCCAGTACTTC	CASKDSDVVQETQYF
TRBV29-1	TRBJ1-1	.	.	15	TGCAGCGTTGAAGGGGTCCCCCGGGGGGTTATTGAAGCTTTCTTT	CSVEGVPRGVIEAFF
TRBV7-8	TRBJ2-7	few	.	12	TGTGCCAGCACCTCCCAGGGCTACGAGCAGTACTTC	CASTSQGYEQYF
TRBV4-1	TRBJ2-7	few	.	13	TGCGCCAGCAGCCAAGATGGAGGTTCCGAGCAGTACTTC	CASSQDGGSEQYF
TRBV6-5	TRBJ2-1	.	TRBD2	17	TGTGCCAGCAGTTACGAACCACCGGGACTAGCGAGTAATGAGCAGTTCTTC	CASSYEPPGLASNEQFF
TRBV27	TRBJ1-2	.	.	14	TGTGCCAGCAGTTTCCAGGACGGAAACTATGGCTACACCTTC	CASSFQDGNYGYTF
TRBV6-2/TRBV6-3	TRBJ2-7	.	.	13	TGTGCCAGCACCCCCCTAAGGGTCCACGAGCAGTACTTC	CASTPLRVHEQYF
TRBV5-6	TRBJ1-6	.	TRBD1	14	TGTGCCAGCAGCTTGGACAGGGGCGATTCACCCCTCCACTTT	CASSLDRGDSPLHF
TRBV12-3/TRBV12-4	TRBJ2-2	.	.	14	TGTGCCAGCAGTTGGGACACCGACACCGGGGAGCTGTTTTTT	CASSWDTDTGELFF
TRBV28	TRBJ1-6	few	TRBD1	15	TGTGCCAGCAGTCTTGAACAGGGGGCAGGATCACCCCTCCACTTT	CASSLEQGAGSPLHF